A single sample gave rise to the 6 T cell receptor beta chains below, sequenced in a study of blood T cell repertoires in COVID-19. Here immunoSEQ multiplex PCR was the method, and the copy in TCRdb shows in-frame clones only, minus some. This sample carries 170,000 or so clones, roughly 80% of them seen once, and the ten largest clones take around 15%. The sample was PBMCs or T cells enriched from blood (not recorded which). These receptors came from a woman in her fifties or sixties who had recovered from COVID-19.

V and J are TRBV28 and TRBJ2-5, with 8 bases that match TRBD2. CDR3 length: 16 amino acids. The germline gives CDR1 MDHEN, CDR2 SYDVKM. The V and J ends lost 2 bases and 4 bases, in that order; junction bases with no gene match: 9. The DNA of the CDR3 is TGTGCCAGCAGTTTAATCCCGGGGCTAGCGGGAGAGACCCAGTACTTC. It yields the protein CASSLIPGLAGETQYF.

The rearrangement joins TRBV9 to TRBJ2-3; TRBD1 matches 7 bases. V lost 0 bases and J lost 0; bases outside the gene matches: 1. The CDR3 covers 15 residues. The germline V gene encodes CDR1 SGDLS and CDR2 YYNGEE. CDR3 nucleotides: TGTGCCAGCAGCGTAGGACAGGGAAGCACAGATACGCAGTATTTT. Amino acid sequence: CASSVGQGSTDTQYF.

The V and J genes are TRBV2 and TRBJ1-1, with 8 positions matching TRBD1. The V and J ends lost 9 bases and 1 base, in that order; junction bases with no gene match: 10. Germline CDR1 SNHLY, CDR2 FYNNEI. CDR3 length equals 15 residues. CDR3 DNA: TGTGCCAGGGACCTGACAGGGGTGCGGAACACTGAAGCTTTCTTT. This gives the protein CARDLTGVRNTEAFF.

This chain links TRBV11-2 with TRBJ2-3, with D perhaps matching TRBD2 (5 bases). The V gene's germline CDR1 is SGHAT and CDR2 FQNNGV. The CDR3 contains 15 residues. The V end lost 1 base, the J end lost 5 bases, and 13 bases lay between the germline ends. CDR3 loop: CASSLVRGSVDTQYF. The CDR3 coding sequence is TGTGCCAGCAGCTTAGTTCGTGGTAGCGTAGATACGCAGTATTTT.

In nucleotides, the CDR3 is TGTGCCATCAGTAGGGAGGGGGGACAGGGGACGAACGAGCAGTACTTC. This translates into CAISREGGQGTNEQYF. The V and J genes are TRBV10-3 and TRBJ2-7; 10 positions match TRBD1. The CDR3 covers 16 residues. Per the germline V gene, CDR1 is ENHRY and CDR2 is SYGVKD. The ends lost 5 bases at V and 5 bases at J; junction bases unmatched: 12.

The gene calls are TRBV2 and TRBJ2-1, with TRBD2 matching 12 bases. J lost 15 bases, V lost 6 bases, and 15 bases had no gene match. Germline V gives CDR1 SNHLY, CDR2 FYNNEI. The CDR3 is 15 residues long. The CDR3 protein is CASRDLTSGRTDRFF. DNA of the CDR3: TGTGCCAGCAGGGATCTGACTAGCGGGAGAACCGACCGGTTCTTC.